Described below is a single T cell receptor beta chain sequence and its context. Its antigen is not identified. The data belong to a study of a mutant IDH1 vaccine in newly diagnosed glioma. Across the whole study: Of the patients given treatment, approximately 60% were male and about 38% were female, and a mean age of roughly 40 years was recorded.

Germline CDR1 and CDR2: MNHEY and SMNVEV (reference sequence). V shed 2 bases, J shed 5 bases, and the junction held 4 bases outside the gene matches. The CDR3 loop spans 15 amino acids. Assay: immunoSEQ multiplex PCR; the TCRdb copy retains only in-frame clones and omits some. The sample holds about 33,000 clones, around nine tenths seen once. Time point of the sample: week 23, last vaccination. Each dose of the vaccine consisted of 300 ug of mutant IDH1 20-mer peptide, with topical imiquimod. Newly diagnosed WHO grade 3 or 4 IDH1-mutant, ATRX-lost astrocytomas were identified in the donors. General study results and limits: Variations in leading peripheral T cell clonotypes appeared to have no connection with pseudoprogression. The study observed vaccine-induced immune responses in more than 80% of patients.

The sample was PBMCs, taken from a glioma patient whose treatment included an IDH1 peptide vaccine. The source of this sequence is a man aged 40-55 years with glioma. The rearrangement joins TRBV27 to TRBJ2-5, with 11 nucleotides matching TRBD2. This CDR3 reads CASSLTSGSGETQYF. In DNA form, the CDR3 reads TGTGCCAGCAGTTTAACTAGCGGGAGTGGGGAGACCCAGTACTTC.